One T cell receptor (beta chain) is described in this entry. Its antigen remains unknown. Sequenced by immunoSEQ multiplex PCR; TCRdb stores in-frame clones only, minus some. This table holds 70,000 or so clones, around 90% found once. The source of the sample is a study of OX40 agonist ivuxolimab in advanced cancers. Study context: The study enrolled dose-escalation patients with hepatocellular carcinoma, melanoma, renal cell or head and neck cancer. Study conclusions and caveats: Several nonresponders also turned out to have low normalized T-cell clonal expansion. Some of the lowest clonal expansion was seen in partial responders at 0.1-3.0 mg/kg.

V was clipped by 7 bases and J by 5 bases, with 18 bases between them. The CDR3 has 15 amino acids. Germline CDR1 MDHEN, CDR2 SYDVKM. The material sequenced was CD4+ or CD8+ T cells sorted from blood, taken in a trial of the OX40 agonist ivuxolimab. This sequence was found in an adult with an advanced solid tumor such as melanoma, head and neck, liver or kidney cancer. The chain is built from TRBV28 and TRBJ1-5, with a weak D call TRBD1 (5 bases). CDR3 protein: CASNPPPGIYQPQHF. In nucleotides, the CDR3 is TGTGCCAGCAATCCTCCTCCAGGGATCTATCAGCCCCAGCATTTT.